Each of the 30 T cell receptor beta chains below was sequenced from the same sample in a study of regulatory T cells in long-lasting Graves disease. Time point indicated: persistent/refractory GD, antithyroid drugs over 5 years with positive TRAb. TCR sequences were obtained from RNA taken from PBMCs. Both iRepertoire HTBI primers and Arm-PCR of CDR3 regions were used to build the TCR beta libraries. One entry per CDR3 protein, called by TCRdb with MiXCR from the multiplex PCR reads. The sample contains roughly 470,000 distinct CDR3 sequences, around 20% of which appear only once. The sequences come from peripheral blood mononuclear cells (PBMCs), collected when the disease was refractory, from a patient treated with antithyroid drugs. The receptor source for this set is a female donor with Graves disease.

This sequence joins TRBV6-5 and TRBJ1-5, with 7 bases fitting TRBD1. Germline loops: CDR1 MNHEY, CDR2 SVGAGI. J gave up 6 bases and V 0 bases, and 5 bases lay outside the gene matches. The CDR3 runs 15 residues. The CDR3 is CASSYSGRGAQPQHF. The CDR3 DNA is TGTGCCAGCAGTTACTCGGGCAGGGGGGCTCAGCCCCAGCATTTT.

The rearrangement links TRBV9 to TRBJ1-6, with a weak D call TRBD1 (6 bases). Deletions cut 4 bases from V and 7 bases from J, with 15 bases between. The CDR3 totals 15 residues. Germline loops: CDR1 SGDLS, CDR2 YYNGEE. This CDR3 is CASSLTGFWNSPLHF. DNA of the CDR3: TGTGCCAGCAGCCTAACAGGGTTCTGGAATTCACCCCTCCACTTT.

This clonotype was counted ten times or more. The chain joins TRBV28 to TRBJ1-5, with D unclear. CDR3 size: 13 residues. Germline lookup yields CDR1 MDHEN and CDR2 SYDVKM. Trimming removed 5 bases from V and 9 bases from J, with 14 bases in between. CDR3 sequence reads: CASSRTLGRPQHF. Here the CDR3 DNA reads TGTGCCAGCAGTAGGACCCTTGGGAGGCCCCAGCATTTT.

Notes on this clonotype: One end of the junction does not line up with germline, which may come from a read error. This sequence joins TRBV7-6 and TRBJ2-3; D gene unclear. Germline values: CDR1 SGHVS, CDR2 FNYEAQ. The CDR3 extends over 16 amino acids. The CDR3 nucleotides are TGTGCCAGCAGCTACACTTACACGGACGCTTCAGATACGCAGTGTTTT. As protein: CASSYTYTDASDTQCF.

On this clonotype: Because it lacks the conserved phenylalanine or tryptophan at the end, this CDR3 is likely a read error. The rearrangement links TRBV12-3 or TRBV12-4 to TRBJ1-1; D remains ambiguous. CDR3 length: 11 amino acids. Trimming left V 3 bases short and J 4 bases short, with 3 bases between. The CDR3 protein is CASSFLTEAFL. The CDR3 region has the DNA TGTGCCAGCAGTTTCCTCACTGAAGCTTTCCTT.

This clonotype was seen many times. The CDR3 here is CASSYGWTTYEQYF. The CDR3 nucleotides are TGTGCCAGCAGTTACGGGTGGACCACCTACGAGCAGTACTTC. This sequence joins TRBV6-5 and TRBJ2-7; D is uncertain. Trimming left V 2 bases short and J 2 bases short, with 10 bases between. Germline V CDR1 and CDR2: MNHEY, SVGAGI. The length of the CDR3 is 14 residues.

This clonotype was picked up many times. This chain uses TRBV24-1 with TRBJ2-5; D remains unclear. CDR1 is KGHDR, CDR2 SFDVKD, per germline. This CDR3 has 15 amino acids. Between the trimmed V and J ends, which lost 4 bases and 4 bases, there was a span of 15 bases. CDR3: CATSDARAVLETQYF. CDR3 nucleotides: TGTGCCACCAGTGACGCCCGGGCAGTTTTAGAGACCCAGTACTTC.

This CDR3 reads CASSQVAGEGQYF. CDR3 bases: TGTGCCAGCAGCCAGGTAGCGGGAGAGGGACAGTACTTC. This chain joins TRBV14 and TRBJ2-7; 9 bases line up with TRBD2. In germline, CDR1 is SGHDN, CDR2 FVKESK. The junction had 7 bases not matched to a gene; V was cut back by 3 bases and J by 10 bases. This CDR3 has 13 residues.

This clonotype was observed a handful of times. CDR3 sequence (DNA): TGTGCCATCACCTACCTCTCAGATACGCAGTATTTT. Translating it yields CAITYLSDTQYF. The V gene is TRBV12-3 or TRBV12-4, the J gene TRBJ2-3; D not resolved. Trimming left V 10 bases short and J 4 bases short, with 12 bases between. This CDR3 comprises 12 residues.

The chain uses TRBV15 and TRBJ2-5; 11 positions agree with TRBD1. The CDR3 is 16 amino acids. CDR1 is LNHNV and CDR2 is YYDKDF in the germline V gene (reference sequence). The V and J ends lost 4 bases and 5 bases, in that order; junction bases with no gene match: 9. CDR3 sequence reads: CATSTFSGTGGETQYF. CDR3 sequence (DNA): TGTGCCACCAGCACCTTTTCCGGGACAGGGGGGGAGACCCAGTACTTC.

There are many counts of this clonotype. The rearrangement joins TRBV19 to TRBJ2-7, with 10 bases fitting TRBD2. Germline assignment: CDR1 LNHDA and CDR2 SQIVND (reference sequence). The V and J ends lost 7 bases and 5 bases, in that order; junction bases with no gene match: 14. CDR3 length: 16 residues. This CDR3 reads CASTPGSSGRVHEQYF. In nucleotides, the CDR3 is TGTGCCAGTACCCCTGGGTCTAGCGGGAGAGTCCACGAGCAGTACTTC.

The V call is TRBV7-8, the J call TRBJ2-1, with TRBD1 identical over 8 bases. Germline V gives CDR1 SGHVS, CDR2 FQNEAQ. This CDR3 comprises 14 residues. With V trimmed by 5 bases and J by 8 bases, 8 bases remained unmatched. The CDR3 sequence is CASSQWTGSHEQFF. The CDR3 nucleotides are TGTGCCAGCAGCCAATGGACAGGGAGTCATGAGCAGTTCTTC. The variable domain in full, with the rest retrieved from reference TRBV7-8 and TRBJ2-1, is GAGVSQSPRYKVAKRGQDVALRCDPISGHVSLFWYQQALGQGPEFLTYFQNEAQLDKSGLPSDRFFAERPEGSVSTLKIQRTQQEDSAVYLCASSQWTGSHEQFFGPGTRLTVL.

On this clonotype itself: Being one base from a much bigger clone, this may be a read error. The chain recombines TRBV28 with TRBJ1-3, with TRBD1 as a possible D gene (6 bases). The CDR3 covers 14 residues. Germline CDR1 reads MDHEN; CDR2 reads SYDVKM. Trimming removed 10 bases from V and 4 bases from J, with 17 bases in between. CDR3 sequence (DNA): TGTGCCACCGACGCAGGGGCGCCAGGAAACACCATATATTTT. This translates into CATDAGAPGNTIYF.

This clonotype was observed many times. The chain links TRBV7-9 to TRBJ2-7; TRBD2 agrees at 9 bases. Per the germline V gene, CDR1 is SEHNR and CDR2 is FQNEAQ (reference sequence). The trim removed 4 bases at V and 2 bases at J, leaving 9 bases unmatched. The CDR3 is 16 amino acids. CDR3 nucleotides: TGTGCCAGCAGCTGGAGACTAGCGGCAAGCGCCTACGAGCAGTACTTC. Amino acid sequence: CASSWRLAASAYEQYF.

The table lists this clonotype with many counts. This chain links TRBV3-1 with TRBJ2-5; 8 bases line up with TRBD2. Germline V gives CDR1 LGHDT, CDR2 YNNKEL (reference sequence). V lost 0 bases and J lost 0; bases outside the gene matches: 6. The CDR3 is made up of 17 amino acids. The CDR3 bases are TGTGCCAGCAGCCAAGATGGGCTAGCGGGTTACCAAGAGACCCAGTACTTC. This translates into CASSQDGLAGYQETQYF.

The chain has TRBV19 and TRBJ2-7; 11 bases fit TRBD2. After removal of 4 bases from V and 3 bases from J, the junction contained 2 bases not matched to a gene. The CDR3 covers 14 residues. Germline lookup yields CDR1 LNHDA and CDR2 SQIVND (reference sequence). The CDR3: CASSKGLAVYEQYF. The CDR3 coding sequence is TGTGCCAGTAGTAAGGGACTAGCGGTCTACGAGCAGTACTTC.

This clonotype was found many times. The chain carries TRBV20-1 and TRBJ1-5, with unresolved D. V was clipped by 0 bases and J by 7 bases, with 13 bases between them. CDR3 length: 14 amino acids. CDR1 is DFQATT and CDR2 is SNEGSKA in the germline V gene (reference sequence). The CDR3 DNA sequence: TGCAGTGCTAGAGATTCACGGGGAAACCAGCCCCAGCATTTT. This sequence encodes CSARDSRGNQPQHF.

The chain recombines TRBV5-1 with TRBJ2-4; D gene ambiguous. Trimming removed 5 bases from V and 0 bases from J, with 6 bases in between. The germline V gene has CDR1 SGHRS and CDR2 YFSETQ. The CDR3 has 13 residues. The CDR3 nucleotides are TGCGCCAGCAGTGCGCTAGCCAAAAACATTCAGTACTTC. Protein sequence: CASSALAKNIQYF.

This clonotype was recorded at least ten times. The chain combines TRBV6-2 or TRBV6-3 with TRBJ2-7; no clear D. Germline values: CDR1 MNHEY, CDR2 SVGEGT. The V end was cut by 7 bases, the J end by 4 bases, with 5 bases between. The CDR3 has 10 amino acids. The CDR3 DNA reads as TGTGCCAGCAAAGATTACGAGCAGTACTTC. Residues: CASKDYEQYF.

This clonotype was counted ten times or more. The DNA of the CDR3 is TGTGCTAGTGGTTTCGGGACAGGGAACACCGGGGAGCTGTTTTTT. Translation: CASGFGTGNTGELFF. V and J are TRBV12-5 and TRBJ2-2; 8 nucleotides line up with TRBD1. Germline values: CDR1 LGHNT, CDR2 FRNRAP. The CDR3 loop spans 15 amino acids. V was pared by 3 bases and J by 1 base, with 1 base of the junction left unmatched.

The chain links TRBV6-1 to TRBJ2-2; D gene uncertain. V gave up 6 bases and J gave up 6 bases, with 11 bases separating them. The CDR3 covers 13 residues. CDR1 MNHNS and CDR2 SASEGT come from the germline V gene. This chain's CDR3 is CASRLGWSGELFF. CDR3 in DNA: TGTGCCAGCAGGTTGGGTTGGTCCGGGGAGCTGTTTTTT.

This clonotype has just a few counts. At one end, the junction sequence differs from germline, possibly due to a read error. CDR3: CSVSRQAVNTETFF. CDR3 nucleotide sequence: TGCAGCGTGAGTAGACAGGCGGTGAACACTGAAACTTTCTTT. The rearrangement links TRBV29-1 to TRBJ1-1; weak D call: TRBD1 (6 bases). CDR3 length: 14 amino acids. Per germline, CDR1 SQVTM and CDR2 ANQGSEA.

This clonotype was seen a handful of times. The rearrangement links TRBV14 to TRBJ2-1; perhaps TRBD2 as D (5 bases). The CDR3 contains 17 residues. V lost 3 bases, J lost 4 bases, and 19 bases lay in between. Per the germline V gene, CDR1 is SGHDN and CDR2 is FVKESK. CDR3 amino acids: CASSHPPAGFQYNEQFF. In DNA form, the CDR3 reads TGTGCCAGCAGCCATCCGCCCGCGGGCTTCCAGTACAATGAGCAGTTCTTC. The variable domain in full, completed from reference TRBV14 and TRBJ2-1, reads EAGVTQFPSHSVIEKGQTVTLRCDPISGHDNLYWYRRVMGKEIKFLLHFVKESKQDESGMPNNRFLAERTGGTYSTLKVQPAELEDSGVYFCASSHPPAGFQYNEQFFGPGTRLTVL.

This clonotype was observed at least ten times. CDR3 residues: CSARRPQETQYF. The CDR3 region has the DNA TGCAGTGCTAGACGGCCCCAGGAGACCCAGTACTTC. V usage is TRBV20-1 and J usage is TRBJ2-5; D call uncertain. Germline V lookup: CDR1 DFQATT, CDR2 SNEGSKA (reference sequence). The CDR3 has 12 residues. V lost 2 bases to trimming and J lost 5 bases, with 9 bases between them.

This clonotype has at least ten counts. This chain joins TRBV29-1 and TRBJ2-7; TRBD1 aligns across 9 bases. The germline V gene has CDR1 SQVTM and CDR2 ANQGSEA. V was pared by 6 bases and J by 4 bases, with 19 bases of the junction left unmatched. The CDR3 is 17 residues long. The CDR3 DNA reads TGCAGCGTCATTACCCCCCTCGGGGACAGGGTTTCATACGAGCAGTACTTC. Protein: CSVITPLGDRVSYEQYF.

The chain couples TRBV20-1 to TRBJ1-5; 9 bases fit TRBD1. CDR1 is DFQATT and CDR2 is SNEGSKA in the germline V gene (reference sequence). This CDR3 region has 16 residues. Unmatched junction bases numbered 14, after V lost 6 bases and J lost 5 bases. CDR3 sequence: CSAPPGQGGYHQPQHF. DNA for the CDR3: TGCAGTGCGCCACCGGGACAGGGTGGTTATCATCAGCCCCAGCATTTT.

This clonotype was detected many times. The rearrangement links TRBV7-9 to TRBJ2-7; D is ambiguous. V was clipped by 5 bases and J by 3 bases, with 14 bases between them. This CDR3 contains 14 residues. From germline, CDR1 is SEHNR and CDR2 FQNEAQ (reference sequence). The CDR3 loop is CASSPKGQVYEQYF. The CDR3 DNA reads as TGTGCCAGCAGCCCGAAGGGTCAGGTCTACGAGCAGTACTTC.

This clonotype was seen at least ten times. The CDR3: CASSDPLGGGSTGELFF. The CDR3 region has the DNA TGTGCCAGCAGTGATCCCTTGGGGGGAGGCTCCACCGGGGAGCTGTTTTTT. V gene TRBV2 combines with J gene TRBJ2-2; D is perhaps TRBD2 (6 bases). Germline-derived CDR1 and CDR2 are SNHLY and FYNNEI. This CDR3 region has 17 residues. Trimming took 3 bases from V and 4 from J, leaving 18 bases between them.

The table lists this clonotype with many counts. The DNA of the CDR3 is TGTGCCAGCAGTATATACGAAGGGACAGGGGCATACGAGCAGTACTTC. This encodes CASSIYEGTGAYEQYF. The chain employs TRBV28 and TRBJ2-7, with 10 positions matching TRBD1. V gave up 5 bases and J gave up 4 bases; unmatched junction bases: 11. Germline V CDR1 and CDR2: MDHEN, SYDVKM. The CDR3 runs to 16 residues.

This clonotype appeared many times. The J gene is TRBJ1-1, the V gene TRBV12-3 or TRBV12-4; no firm D call. The CDR3 extends over 13 amino acids. V lost 3 bases, J lost 10 bases, and 15 bases lay in between. The CDR3 reads CASSFGLAWGAFF. Written as DNA, the CDR3 is TGTGCCAGCAGTTTTGGGTTAGCGTGGGGAGCTTTCTTT.